This is a list of T cell receptor beta chains from one sample in a study of blood T cell repertoires in COVID-19. Repertoires were generated with immunoSEQ multiplex PCR, while TCRdb's copy carries only in-frame clones and drops some. The sample carries about 490,000 clones, around 85% recorded once. The sequenced sample was peripheral blood. These receptors came from a human donor in a cohort sampled during active COVID-19. The CDR3 runs from the conserved cysteine through the conserved F or W. The D gene is left open where the match is weak. Rows may omit the clone size; those that give it use once, few, many or a size class.

v_gene: TRBV28
d_gene: .
abundance: .
j_gene: TRBJ2-7
CDR3aa: CASIQGLGSVGYEQYF
CDR3nt: TGTGCCAGCATCCAGGGTTTAGGGTCCGTCGGGTACGAGCAGTACTTC

v_gene: TRBV29-1
d_gene: .
abundance: .
j_gene: TRBJ1-2
CDR3aa: CSVTPGNYGYTF
CDR3nt: TGCAGCGTTACCCCAGGGAACTATGGCTACACCTTC

v_gene: TRBV7-2
d_gene: TRBD2
abundance: .
j_gene: TRBJ2-5
CDR3aa: CAPAGEETQYF
CDR3nt: TGTGCCCCCGCGGGGGAAGAGACCCAGTACTTC

v_gene: TRBV27
d_gene: TRBD2
abundance: .
j_gene: TRBJ2-2
CDR3aa: CASSLLAGAGELFF
CDR3nt: TGTGCCAGCAGTTTATTAGCGGGTGCCGGGGAGCTGTTTTTT

v_gene: TRBV19
d_gene: TRBD1
abundance: once
j_gene: TRBJ2-7
CDR3aa: CASSVAGTGSEQYF
CDR3nt: TGTGCCAGTAGTGTCGCCGGGACAGGGAGTGAGCAGTACTTC

v_gene: TRBV6-2/TRBV6-3
d_gene: TRBD1
abundance: .
j_gene: TRBJ1-2
CDR3aa: CASTPYGQGDRSYGYTF
CDR3nt: TGTGCCAGCACCCCTTATGGACAGGGCGATCGGAGCTATGGCTACACCTTC

v_gene: TRBV6-1
d_gene: .
abundance: .
j_gene: TRBJ1-3
CDR3aa: CASSERQGRGNTIYF
CDR3nt: TGTGCCAGCAGTGAAAGGCAGGGAAGGGGAAACACCATATATTTT

v_gene: TRBV7-3
d_gene: TRBD2
abundance: .
j_gene: TRBJ2-1
CDR3aa: CASSLGPGSGRTSWEQFF
CDR3nt: TGTGCCAGCAGCTTAGGTCCCGGGAGCGGGAGGACCTCTTGGGAGCAGTTCTTC

v_gene: TRBV18
d_gene: TRBD1
abundance: .
j_gene: TRBJ1-4
CDR3aa: CASSPRDSPNEKLFF
CDR3nt: TGTGCCAGCTCACCTCGGGACAGTCCTAATGAAAAACTGTTTTTT

v_gene: TRBV7-3
d_gene: .
abundance: .
j_gene: TRBJ2-1
CDR3aa: CASSPWRGSDEQFF
CDR3nt: TGTGCCAGCAGCCCTTGGCGAGGGAGCGATGAGCAGTTCTTC

v_gene: TRBV28
d_gene: .
abundance: .
j_gene: TRBJ2-1
CDR3aa: CASSPRRAENINEQFF
CDR3nt: TGTGCCAGCAGTCCCAGGAGGGCGGAGAACATCAATGAGCAGTTCTTC

v_gene: TRBV20-1
d_gene: TRBD2
abundance: .
j_gene: TRBJ2-1
CDR3aa: CSASPSGRDNEQFF
CDR3nt: TGCAGTGCTAGTCCCAGCGGGAGAGACAATGAGCAGTTCTTC

v_gene: TRBV6-6
d_gene: TRBD1
abundance: .
j_gene: TRBJ1-2
CDR3aa: CASSPDRAGGVYGYTF
CDR3nt: TGTGCCAGCAGCCCCGATAGGGCAGGGGGAGTCTATGGCTACACCTTC

v_gene: TRBV6-5
d_gene: .
abundance: .
j_gene: TRBJ1-4
CDR3aa: CASRPGATNEKLFF
CDR3nt: TGTGCCAGTCGGCCGGGGGCAACTAATGAAAAACTGTTTTTT

v_gene: TRBV19
d_gene: .
abundance: .
j_gene: TRBJ2-7
CDR3aa: CATKGRYPYEQYF
CDR3nt: TGTGCCACCAAGGGGCGGTACCCCTACGAGCAGTACTTC

v_gene: TRBV5-6
d_gene: TRBD1
abundance: .
j_gene: TRBJ2-1
CDR3aa: CASTGTGYYNEQFF
CDR3nt: TGTGCCAGCACCGGGACAGGGTACTACAATGAGCAGTTCTTC

v_gene: TRBV4-1
d_gene: .
abundance: .
j_gene: TRBJ1-2
CDR3aa: CASSHTRVAGYTF
CDR3nt: TGCGCCAGCAGCCATACGAGGGTCGCGGGCTACACCTTC